This T cell receptor (beta chain) was identified in a study of blood T cells in healthy people across ages. Overall study: Template-switching capture recovered about one barcoded beta molecule per two T cells.

The authors ran a second PCR of about 6 to 11 cycles using a sample-barcoded 5' primer and a J-beta primer mix. Every cDNA molecule bore a tag from a template-switch adaptor containing 12 random nucleotides. TCRdb fed the 5' RACE reads into MiXCR, producing one record per CDR3 protein. The table has 780,000 or so distinct CDR3 sequences, about 53% seen once. The table lists this clonotype with many counts. A minimum of 5 micrograms of total RNA was extracted per sample. With 5 bases removed from V and 11 bases from J, the gap between germline ends came to 18 bases. Germline V CDR1 and CDR2: SGHTA, FQGNSA. The CDR3 has 13 amino acids.

This clonotype was sampled from a man aged 80 or over in good health. The genes are TRBV7-2 and TRBJ1-1; tentative D call: TRBD1 (6 bases). Sequencing was performed on blood. CDR3 protein: CASSIDRDTHAFF. The CDR3 nucleotides are TGTGCCAGCAGCATAGACCGGGACACCCATGCTTTCTTT.